This T cell receptor beta chain was captured by sequencing in a study of early T cells in non-severe SARS-CoV-2 infection listed by TCRdb under 2021. Turning to the overall study: TCR sequencing used bulk RNA from unsorted whole blood, so alpha and beta chains could not be paired. On the study overall, not on this receptor specifically: Matching against VDJdb was skewed toward anti-spike CD8 responses, likely underestimated virus-specific expansions, and missed private and CD4 specificities.

The library came from 5' RACE. Sequencing took place on a NextSeq 500. The TCR library protocol attached unique molecular identifiers to individual cDNA molecules to correct for sequencing error and PCR bias. Both TCR alpha and beta chains were sequenced, and tight co-correlation was observed between alpha and beta sequence abundances in each sample. The study's processing was this. Decombinator V4 was used to annotate TCR sequences for V gene, J gene and CDR3. TCRs were defined as expanded if a significant change between any two time points was detected under a Poisson model with p below 0.0001. TCR abundances were normalised to the total number of TCRs sequenced per sample and were expressed as counts per million. TRAV1-2 paired with TRAJ12, TRAJ20 or TRAJ33 defined MAIT TCRs, while TRAV10 paired with TRAJ18 defined iNKT TCRs. VDJdb, accessed 1 November 2021, was searched for CMV, EBV and SARS-CoV-2 annotated TCRs, with TCRs annotated for multiple antigens excluded. TCRdb's own reprocessing of the public reads used fastp at Q25 and MiXCR and kept productive beta chains. CDR3 protein duplicates are merged, each entry listing the most common genes and DNA. The V and J calls and clone size are TCRdb's, not the authors'. This sample gives about 80,000 distinct CDR3 sequences in total; approximately 5% of them show up just once. The top ten clonotypes cover 7.3% of the sample.

This clonotype was observed a handful of times. What this receptor recognizes is not known. The sample holds no much larger clone one base away, and base qualities are not on file. The study was a case-control design nested within a healthcare worker cohort in London, UK, with weekly nasopharyngeal swab PCR tests and blood sampling. Healthcare workers were enrolled in the week of the UK lockdown, from 23 to 31 March 2020, and were followed every week for up to roughly 15 weeks. The germline V gene gives CDR1 as SGHTA and CDR2 as FQGNSA. From the cysteine up to the phenylalanine, the CDR3 has a length of 16 residues. CDR3 DNA is the only sequence kept; it has 48 bases, read in frame from the first base. V trim: 2 bases; J trim: 2 bases; unmatched bases: 6.

This receptor chain uses TRBV7-2 and TRBJ2-3, with TRBD1 identical over 8 junction bases. This receptor was taken from an adult who was a healthcare worker with PCR-confirmed SARS-CoV-2 infection or an uninfected control (not recorded which). The starting material was whole blood, obtained at baseline. The CDR3 corresponds to CASSLYQGAYTDTQYF. The DNA sequence is as follows: TGTGCCAGCAGCTTATACCAGGGGGCCTACACAGATACGCAGTATTTT.